This is a list of T cell receptor beta chains from one sample in a study of cytotoxic CD8 clonotypes in ibrutinib-treated CLL. Clones were sequenced by immunoSEQ multiplex PCR, and TCRdb holds only the in-frame ones, with some missing. The sample holds some 300,000 clones, about 77% seen once. Sample: PBMCs, taken before ibrutinib treatment. These receptors originate from a human donor with chronic lymphocytic leukemia. CDR3s include the opening cysteine and the closing phenylalanine or tryptophan. D genes are given only for firm matches. Size values are once, few and many counts, or a class for expanded clones, and some rows have none.

size	V	J	D	CDR3	DNA
-	TRBV10-3	TRBJ2-3	TRBD2	CAISESSGGGAVDTQYF	TGTGCCATCAGTGAGTCGAGTGGGGGGGGTGCAGTGGATACGCAGTATTTT
-	TRBV7-2	TRBJ1-2	TRBD1	CASSLHQGGSYGYTF	TGTGCCAGCAGCTTGCACCAGGGGGGTAGCTATGGCTACACCTTC
once	TRBV27	TRBJ2-7	TRBD2	CASSLSGLADFEQYF	TGTGCCAGCAGTTTATCAGGACTAGCGGATTTCGAGCAGTACTTC
-	TRBV19	TRBJ1-1	-	CASSMWDTEAFF	TGTGCCAGTAGTATGTGGGACACTGAAGCTTTCTTT
few	TRBV28	TRBJ2-7	-	CASSWGPYEQYF	TGTGCCAGCAGCTGGGGGCCCTACGAGCAGTACTTC
-	TRBV7-9	TRBJ2-7	-	CASSLEDDALYEQYF	TGTGCCAGCAGCTTAGAGGACGACGCCCTCTACGAGCAGTACTTC
-	TRBV11-2	TRBJ2-7	-	CASSLFTYEQYF	TGTGCCAGCAGCTTGTTTACCTACGAGCAGTACTTC
-	TRBV10-2	TRBJ2-5	-	CASTERPQETQYF	TGCGCCAGTACAGAGCGGCCCCAAGAGACCCAGTACTTC
-	TRBV29-1	TRBJ2-1	-	CSVVRGGNEQFF	TGCAGCGTTGTAAGGGGTGGCAATGAGCAGTTCTTC
-	TRBV10-3	TRBJ1-5	TRBD1	CAISVDRDQPQHF	TGTGCCATCAGTGTGGACAGGGATCAGCCCCAGCATTTT
-	TRBV25-1	TRBJ2-1	-	CASGESPYNEQFF	TGTGCCAGCGGGGAGTCCCCTTACAATGAGCAGTTCTTC
-	TRBV9	TRBJ2-5	-	CASSARGDSQETQYF	TGTGCCAGCAGCGCCAGGGGGGACAGCCAAGAGACCCAGTACTTC
-	TRBV6-5	TRBJ2-7	TRBD2	CASSYSGTTVGQYF	TGTGCCAGCAGTTATTCCGGGACTACCGTAGGGCAGTACTTC
-	TRBV4-3	TRBJ2-7	TRBD2	CASSQEGTSGMYEQYF	TGCGCCAGCAGCCAAGAAGGGACTAGCGGGATGTACGAGCAGTACTTC
-	TRBV19	TRBJ2-7	TRBD2	CASSNGLAGAYEQYF	TGTGCCAGTAGTAATGGACTAGCGGGGGCCTACGAGCAGTACTTC
-	TRBV30	TRBJ2-1	-	CAWAPGYNEQFF	TGTGCCTGGGCCCCAGGGTACAATGAGCAGTTCTTC
-	TRBV5-6	TRBJ1-5	TRBD1	CASSAGTGDNQPQHF	TGTGCCAGCAGCGCTGGGACAGGAGATAATCAGCCCCAGCATTTT
-	TRBV7-8	TRBJ2-7	-	CASSTSGASYEQYF	TGTGCCAGCAGCACATCAGGTGCCAGCTACGAGCAGTACTTC
-	TRBV28	TRBJ1-1	-	CASSFERNTEAFF	TGTGCCAGCAGCTTCGAAAGGAACACTGAAGCTTTCTTT
-	TRBV4-1	TRBJ2-2	-	CASSLLTGELFF	TGCGCCAGCAGCCTCTTGACCGGGGAGCTGTTTTTT
-	TRBV6-5	TRBJ1-5	-	CASSPDRGQPQHF	TGTGCCAGCAGTCCCGACAGAGGTCAGCCCCAGCATTTT
-	TRBV7-2	TRBJ1-2	-	CASSLAGTGNYGYTF	TGTGCCAGCAGCTTAGCCGGGACGGGGAACTATGGCTACACCTTC
-	TRBV2	TRBJ1-2	-	CASSVQGSYGYTF	TGTGCCAGCAGCGTACAGGGTAGCTATGGCTACACCTTC
-	TRBV7-9	TRBJ1-1	-	CASSLAAARSVTEAFF	TGTGCCAGCAGCTTAGCGGCAGCCAGAAGCGTGACTGAAGCTTTCTTT
-	TRBV5-1	TRBJ2-1	TRBD2	CASSQRESTYNEQFF	TGCGCCAGCAGCCAGCGGGAGTCCACCTACAATGAGCAGTTCTTC
-	TRBV19	TRBJ1-5	-	CASSIQAGSNQPQHF	TGTGCCAGTAGTATTCAGGCCGGTAGCAATCAGCCCCAGCATTTT
-	TRBV7-6	TRBJ2-5	-	CASSSLVSERAQETQYF	TGTGCCAGCAGCTCACTTGTGTCTGAACGGGCACAAGAGACCCAGTACTTC
-	TRBV11-3	TRBJ2-3	-	CASGTSTDTQYF	TGTGCCAGCGGGACTAGCACAGATACGCAGTATTTT
-	TRBV11-3	TRBJ2-3	-	CASSNRAGDTQYF	TGTGCCAGCAGCAACAGGGCCGGTGATACGCAGTATTTT
-	TRBV4-3	TRBJ1-2	-	CASSPRYEPQGRLFGYTF	TGCGCCAGCAGCCCAAGATATGAACCGCAGGGACGCTTATTTGGCTACACCTTC
-	TRBV30	TRBJ1-5	TRBD1	CAWSVGQGAGQPQHF	TGTGCCTGGAGTGTTGGGCAGGGGGCCGGACAGCCCCAGCATTTT
-	TRBV5-4	TRBJ2-5	-	CASSLTRGETQYF	TGTGCCAGCAGCTTGACCAGGGGAGAGACCCAGTACTTC
-	TRBV21-1	TRBJ1-2	-	CASSKAHSEGHRGYGYTF	TGTGCCAGCAGCAAAGCACATAGTGAAGGGCACAGGGGCTATGGCTACACCTTC
-	TRBV9	TRBJ1-1	-	CASSVDVQRNTEAFF	TGTGCCAGCAGCGTAGATGTACAGAGGAACACTGAAGCTTTCTTT
-	TRBV27	TRBJ1-5	TRBD1	CASSSTRGVKGWGRPQHF	TGTGCCAGCAGTTCAACCAGGGGGGTGAAAGGGTGGGGGCGGCCCCAGCATTTT
-	TRBV4-1	TRBJ2-1	-	CASSKQTDNEQFF	TGCGCCAGCAGCAAACAGACAGACAATGAGCAGTTCTTC
-	TRBV7-8	TRBJ1-2	-	CASSIDRNYGYTF	TGTGCCAGCTCCATCGACAGGAACTATGGCTACACCTTC
few	TRBV2	TRBJ1-3	-	CASSEQYRVGNTIYF	TGTGCCAGCAGTGAACAGTACAGGGTTGGAAACACCATATATTTT
-	TRBV30	TRBJ1-1	TRBD1	CAWSGQGVSKMHTEAFF	TGTGCCTGGAGTGGCCAGGGGGTTTCTAAAATGCACACTGAAGCTTTCTTT
once	TRBV11-3	TRBJ2-5	TRBD1	CASSSRTGGGETQYF	TGTGCCAGCAGTTCGCGGACAGGGGGCGGAGAGACCCAGTACTTC
-	TRBV29-1	TRBJ2-7	-	CSVVLTGYRGEQYF	TGCAGCGTCGTTTTAACAGGGTATAGGGGCGAGCAGTACTTC
few	TRBV30	TRBJ2-2	TRBD2	CAWRFSGTPGELFF	TGTGCCTGGAGGTTTAGCGGGACGCCCGGGGAGCTGTTTTTT
-	TRBV2	TRBJ2-1	TRBD2	CASSYLAGGFYNEQFF	TGTGCCAGCAGTTATCTCGCGGGAGGGTTCTACAATGAGCAGTTCTTC
-	TRBV4-1	TRBJ2-1	TRBD2	CASSQTRTSGRFNEQFF	TGCGCCAGCAGCCAGACCAGGACTAGCGGGAGGTTTAATGAGCAGTTCTTC
few	TRBV4-1	TRBJ2-5	-	CASSQSGKAPETQYF	TGCGCCAGCAGCCAATCAGGGAAGGCCCCGGAGACCCAGTACTTC
-	TRBV11-3	TRBJ1-1	-	CASSAGRGDTEAFF	TGTGCCAGCAGCGCTGGCCGGGGCGACACTGAAGCTTTCTTT